This passage covers 8 T cell receptor beta chains from one sample sequenced in a study of T cells after yellow fever vaccination. TCRdb itself ran the 5' RACE reads through MiXCR, one entry per CDR3 protein. The sample consists of more than 25,000 distinct CDR3 sequences, under 7% of them appearing once. The source material was PBMCs, either bulk or a sorted T-cell subset (CD4+, CD8+, memory, or dextramer-sorted; not recorded which), sampled 15 days after the yellow fever booster vaccination. The receptors here all came from a man between 25 and 39 years old who received the YFV17D yellow fever vaccine.

In this sample, this clonotype turned up many times. The genes are TRBV7-2 and TRBJ2-1; 11 nucleotides align to TRBD2. CDR1 SGHTA and CDR2 FQGNSA come from the germline V gene. Losses at the gene ends were 1 base for V and 4 bases for J; bases not matched to a gene: 6. There are 17 residues in the CDR3. CDR3 sequence reads: CASSLVFSGRDYNEQFF. CDR3 nucleotides: TGTGCCAGCAGCTTAGTATTTAGCGGGAGGGATTACAATGAGCAGTTCTTC.

This clonotype showed up many times. Here the CDR3 DNA reads TGTGCCAGCAGTACCCTAGGGGGCTACGAGCAGTACTTC. Encoded protein: CASSTLGGYEQYF. The chain combines TRBV27 with TRBJ2-7; D possibly corresponds to TRBD1 (6 bases). This CDR3 contains 13 residues. Germline V gene lookup returns CDR1 MNHEY and CDR2 SMNVEV (reference sequence). Trimming cost V 5 bases and J 3 bases, with 11 bases left between them.

The table lists this clonotype with many counts. The chain couples TRBV7-9 to TRBJ2-1; 14 nucleotides agree with TRBD2. There are 15 residues in the CDR3. CDR1 is SEHNR, CDR2 FQNEAQ, per germline (reference sequence). The ends lost 5 bases at V and 10 bases at J; junction bases unmatched: 7. The CDR3 coding sequence is TGTGCCAGCAGCCCCCCGGGACTAGCGGGAGAAGAGCAGTTCTTC. This sequence encodes CASSPPGLAGEEQFF.

The sample holds many counts of this clonotype. The J gene is TRBJ2-3, the V gene TRBV6-2 or TRBV6-3; D is ambiguous. Germline values: CDR1 MNHEY, CDR2 SVGEGT. The CDR3 sequence is 13 residues long. Trimming stripped 6 bases from V and 2 bases from J, with 9 bases between. For the CDR3, the DNA is TGTGCCAGCAGCCAACTTGCCACAGATACGCAGTATTTT. Its protein is CASSQLATDTQYF.

This clonotype showed up many times. This chain joins TRBV14 and TRBJ1-6; D is uncertain. This CDR3 is built from 15 residues. The germline CDR1 and CDR2 sequences are SGHDN and FVKESK. V lost 0 bases, J lost 8 bases, and 11 bases lay in between. DNA for the CDR3: TGTGCCAGCAGCCAAGATCAGACAAGAGATTCACCCCTCCACTTT. Encoded protein: CASSQDQTRDSPLHF.

This clonotype occurred many times. V is TRBV6-5 and J is TRBJ2-7; TRBD2 is a possible D gene (6 bases). In germline, CDR1 is MNHEY, CDR2 SVGAGI. Trimming stripped 4 bases from V and 7 bases from J, with 20 bases between. The CDR3 has 15 residues. DNA for the CDR3: TGTGCCAGCAGTTGGACCGGGACTGTCGCCGAGGAGCAGTACTTC. Translated: CASSWTGTVAEEQYF.

This clonotype was observed many times. The rearrangement joins TRBV2 to TRBJ1-5, with D unclear. V was cut by 8 bases and J by 2 bases, with 10 bases left in between. The CDR3 loop spans 13 amino acids. Germline V lookup: CDR1 SNHLY, CDR2 FYNNEI. This CDR3 reads CASWQAGNQPQHF. CDR3 DNA sequence: TGTGCCAGCTGGCAGGCGGGCAATCAGCCCCAGCATTTT. The complete variable domain, with remaining parts taken from reference TRBV2 and TRBJ1-5, reads EPEVTQTPSHQVTQMGQEVILRCVPISNHLYFYWYRQILGQKVEFLVSFYNNEISEKSEIFDDQFSVERPDGSNFTLKIRSTKLEDSAMYFCASWQAGNQPQHFGDGTRLSIL.

This clonotype has at least ten counts. V usage is TRBV5-6 and J usage is TRBJ2-7; TRBD2 might be the D (6 bases). V lost 0 bases to trimming and J lost 1 base, with 17 bases between them. The CDR3 runs to 17 residues. Germline loops: CDR1 SGHDT, CDR2 YYEEEE. The CDR3 protein is CASSLAALRGRSYEQYF. CDR3 bases: TGTGCCAGCAGCTTGGCCGCATTGCGGGGCAGATCCTACGAGCAGTACTTC. Supplemented by reference TRBV5-6 and TRBJ2-7, the full variable domain reads DAGVTQSPTHLIKTRGQQVTLRCSPKSGHDTVSWYQQALGQGPQFIFQYYEEEERQRGNFPDRFSGHQFPNYSSELNVNALLLGDSALYLCASSLAALRGRSYEQYFGPGTRLTVT.